Below are 15 T cell receptor beta chains sequenced from a single sample in a study of blood T cell repertoires in COVID-19. Here immunoSEQ multiplex PCR was the method, and the copy in TCRdb shows in-frame clones only, minus some. The sample comprises just over 650,000 clones, approximately 90% of which are singletons, and 0.2% to 0.3% rests with the top ten. Sequenced: peripheral blood. The receptors originated from a woman under 30 with acute or convalescent COVID-19.

This rearrangement joins TRBV6-5 to TRBJ1-3, with D perhaps TRBD1 (5 bases). This CDR3 region has 14 residues. Trimming pared 4 bases from V and 9 bases from J, leaving 16 bases between. Germline V gene lookup returns CDR1 MNHEY and CDR2 SVGAGI. CDR3 protein: CASSWGLSRSTIYF. CDR3 DNA: TGTGCCAGCAGTTGGGGACTGTCCAGGAGCACCATATATTTT.

This clone appeared a single time. The chain carries TRBV7-2 and TRBJ1-1, with D maybe TRBD1 (5 bases). This CDR3 has 12 amino acids. V lost 3 bases, J lost 6 bases, and 8 bases lay in between. Germline V gene lookup returns CDR1 SGHTA and CDR2 FQGNSA. CDR3 in DNA: TGTGCCAGCAGCTTTGGAGGGGCTGAAGCTTTCTTT. Residues: CASSFGGAEAFF.

V and J are TRBV5-5 and TRBJ1-5, with TRBD1 as a possible D gene (5 bases). V shed 3 bases and J shed 3 bases, with 13 bases lying between them. The CDR3 length is 15 residues. CDR1 is SGHKS and CDR2 is YYEKEE in the germline V gene (reference sequence). The CDR3 region has the DNA TGTGCCAGCAGCTCGGGACTTAGGAACAATCAGCCCCAGCATTTT. Its protein is CASSSGLRNNQPQHF.

The rearrangement uses TRBV6-5 and TRBJ2-3; weak D call: TRBD2 (6 bases). Germline assignment: CDR1 MNHEY and CDR2 SVGAGI. This CDR3 has 13 amino acids. V was clipped by 8 bases and J by 6 bases, with 15 bases between them. CDR3 bases: TGTGCCAGCTCTAGCGCCCTTGCGGATACGCAGTATTTT. Translation: CASSSALADTQYF.

This chain's CDR3 is CASSKRDTWNTGELFF. CDR3 in DNA: TGTGCCAGCAGCAAGCGGGACACCTGGAACACCGGGGAGCTGTTTTTT. The chain is built from TRBV7-9 and TRBJ2-2, with D possibly matching TRBD2 (7 bases). The V gene's germline CDR1 is SEHNR and CDR2 FQNEAQ (reference sequence). Trimming stripped 5 bases from V and 1 base from J, with 14 bases between. CDR3 length equals 16 residues.

J is TRBJ1-2 and V is TRBV5-1; no clear D gene. Germline V gives CDR1 SGHRS, CDR2 YFSETQ. The V end was cut by 1 base, the J end by 8 bases, with 18 bases between. This CDR3 is 15 amino acids long. This chain's CDR3 is CASSLQAGTLTGYTF. CDR3 nucleotide sequence: TGCGCCAGCAGCTTGCAAGCAGGCACCCTGACCGGCTACACCTTC.

This clone was recorded only once. The chain is built from TRBV24-1 and TRBJ1-1; D perhaps matches TRBD1 (5 bases). This CDR3 has 12 amino acids. V was clipped by 1 base and J by 8 bases, with 7 bases between them. Per germline, CDR1 KGHDR and CDR2 SFDVKD. The CDR3 sequence is CATSDFTGEAFF. The CDR3 DNA reads TGTGCCACCAGTGATTTTACAGGAGAAGCTTTCTTT.

In this sample, this clone turned up once. The CDR3 loop is CASSHGGVSPLHF. CDR3 DNA sequence: TGCGCCAGCAGCCACGGGGGGGTCTCACCCCTCCACTTT. The chain uses TRBV4-3 and TRBJ1-6, with D tentatively TRBD1 (5 bases). V was clipped by 3 bases and J by 10 bases, with 10 bases between them. The length of the CDR3 is 13 residues. From germline, CDR1 is LGHNA and CDR2 YSLEER.

The sample holds one count of this clone. V gene TRBV7-2 combines with J gene TRBJ1-1; the D gene is possibly TRBD1 (5 bases). V lost 1 base and J lost 11, with 14 bases in between. CDR1 and CDR2 (germline): SGHTA, FQGNSA. The CDR3 has 13 residues. CDR3 region: CASSLGQGGHAFF. The CDR3 region has the DNA TGTGCCAGCAGCTTAGGGCAGGGAGGGCATGCTTTCTTT.

This chain joins TRBV6-6 and TRBJ2-7, with TRBD1 as a possible D gene (6 bases). CDR1 and CDR2 (germline): MNHNY, SVGAGI (reference sequence). Trimming cost V 6 bases and J 0 bases, with 9 bases left between them. The CDR3 sequence is 13 residues long. The CDR3 loop is CASSLQGSYEQYF. DNA for the CDR3: TGTGCCAGCAGCCTACAGGGCTCCTACGAGCAGTACTTC.

The chain combines TRBV11-3 with TRBJ1-1; a possible D gene is TRBD1 (5 bases). The germline V gene encodes CDR1 SGHNT and CDR2 YENEEA. V lost 1 base to trimming and J lost 1 base, with 10 bases between them. The CDR3 has 15 amino acids. The CDR3 DNA reads as TGTGCCAGCAGCTTAGGGACCGACAGGAACACTGAAGCTTTCTTT. It codes for CASSLGTDRNTEAFF.

The rearrangement links TRBV29-1 to TRBJ1-2, with TRBD1 as a possible D gene (5 bases). CDR1 and CDR2 (germline): SQVTM, ANQGSEA. Trimming removed 5 bases at V and 3 bases at J, with 16 bases between. CDR3 length: 14 amino acids. CDR3 nucleotides: TGCAGCGTTCTTGGAGGGTGGGGCTACTATGGCTACACCTTC. As protein: CSVLGGWGYYGYTF. Based on the CDR3 plus reference TRBV29-1 and TRBJ1-2, the full variable domain is SAVISQKPSRDICQRGTSLTIQCQVDSQVTMMFWYRQQPGQSLTLIATANQGSEATYESGFVIDKFPISRPNLTFSTLTVSNMSPEDSSIYLCSVLGGWGYYGYTFGSGTRLTVV.

The rearrangement uses TRBV27 and TRBJ2-5; 7 bases are shared with TRBD2. V dropped 1 base and J dropped 4; count of bases not matched to a gene: 3. The CDR3 has 14 amino acids. CDR1 is MNHEY and CDR2 is SMNVEV in the germline V gene (reference sequence). The CDR3 DNA is TGTGCCAGCAGTTTATTTGGGGGGGGAGAGACCCAGTACTTC. This encodes CASSLFGGGETQYF.

This clone was recorded once. V usage is TRBV6-5 and J usage is TRBJ2-7; 9 bases are shared with TRBD1. Germline-derived CDR1 and CDR2 are MNHEY and SVGAGI. The CDR3 has 15 amino acids. V trimming: 2 bases; J trimming: 2 bases; junction bases outside the gene matches: 4. The CDR3 DNA is TGTGCCAGCAGTTACCGTGGGGACAGGGCCTACGAGCAGTACTTC. This codes for CASSYRGDRAYEQYF.

As to this clone: Different DNA sequences within this sample yield the same CDR3. The chain links TRBV6-1 to TRBJ1-1; D remains ambiguous. The length of the CDR3 is 13 residues. Germline V lookup: CDR1 MNHNS, CDR2 SASEGT. Trimming took 2 bases from V and 5 from J, leaving 9 bases between them. The CDR3 DNA reads as TGTGCCAGCAGTGAACAGGCCGTGACTGAAGCTTTCTTT. Translating gives CASSEQAVTEAFF.